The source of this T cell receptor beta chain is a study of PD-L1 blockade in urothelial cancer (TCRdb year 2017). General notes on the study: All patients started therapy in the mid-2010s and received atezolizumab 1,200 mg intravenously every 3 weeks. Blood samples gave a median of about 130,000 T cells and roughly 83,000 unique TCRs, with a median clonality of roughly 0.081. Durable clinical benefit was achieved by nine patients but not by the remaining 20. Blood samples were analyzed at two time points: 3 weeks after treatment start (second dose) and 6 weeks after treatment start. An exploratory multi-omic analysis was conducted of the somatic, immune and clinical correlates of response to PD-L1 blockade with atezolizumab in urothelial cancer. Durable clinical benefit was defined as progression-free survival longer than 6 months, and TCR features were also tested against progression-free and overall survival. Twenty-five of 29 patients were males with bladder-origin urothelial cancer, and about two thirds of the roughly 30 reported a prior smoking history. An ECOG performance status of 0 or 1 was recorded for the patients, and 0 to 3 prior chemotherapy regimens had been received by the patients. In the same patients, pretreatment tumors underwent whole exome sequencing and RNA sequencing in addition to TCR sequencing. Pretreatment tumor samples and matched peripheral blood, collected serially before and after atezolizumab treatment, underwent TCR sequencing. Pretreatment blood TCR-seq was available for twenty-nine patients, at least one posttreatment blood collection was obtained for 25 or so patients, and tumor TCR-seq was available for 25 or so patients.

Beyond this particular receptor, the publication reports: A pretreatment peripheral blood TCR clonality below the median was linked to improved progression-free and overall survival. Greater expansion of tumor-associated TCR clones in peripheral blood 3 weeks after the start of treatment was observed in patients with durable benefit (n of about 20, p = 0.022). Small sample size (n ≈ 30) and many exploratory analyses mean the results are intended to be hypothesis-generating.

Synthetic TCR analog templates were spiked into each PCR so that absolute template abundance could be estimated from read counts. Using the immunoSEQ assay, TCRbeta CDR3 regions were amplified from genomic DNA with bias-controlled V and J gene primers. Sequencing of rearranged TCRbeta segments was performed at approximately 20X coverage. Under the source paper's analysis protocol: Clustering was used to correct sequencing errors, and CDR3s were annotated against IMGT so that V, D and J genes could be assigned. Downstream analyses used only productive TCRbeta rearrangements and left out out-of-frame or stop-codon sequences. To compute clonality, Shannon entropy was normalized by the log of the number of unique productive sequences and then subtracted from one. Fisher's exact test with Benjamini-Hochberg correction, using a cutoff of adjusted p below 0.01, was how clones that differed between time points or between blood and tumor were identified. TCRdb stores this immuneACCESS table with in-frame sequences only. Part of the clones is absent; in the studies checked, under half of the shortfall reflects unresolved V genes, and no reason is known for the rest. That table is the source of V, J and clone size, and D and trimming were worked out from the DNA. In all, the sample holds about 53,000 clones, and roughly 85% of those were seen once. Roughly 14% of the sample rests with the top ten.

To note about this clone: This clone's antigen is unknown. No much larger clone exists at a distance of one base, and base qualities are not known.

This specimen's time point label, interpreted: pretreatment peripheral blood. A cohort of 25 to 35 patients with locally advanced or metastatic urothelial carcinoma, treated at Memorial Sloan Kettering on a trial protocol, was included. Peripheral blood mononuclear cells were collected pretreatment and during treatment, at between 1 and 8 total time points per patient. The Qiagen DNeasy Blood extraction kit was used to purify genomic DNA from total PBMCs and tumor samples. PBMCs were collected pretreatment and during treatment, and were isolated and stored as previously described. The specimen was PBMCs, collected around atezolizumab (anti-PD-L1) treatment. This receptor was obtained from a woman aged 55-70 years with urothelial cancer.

DNA sequence: TGCGCCAGCAGCCGTCTCCTTGGCTCGCTTGACGAGCAGTACTTC. Its protein is CASSRLLGSLDEQYF. The chain joins TRBV5-1 to TRBJ2-7; no D gene is confidently identified. V was cut back by 4 bases and J by 5 bases, leaving a gap of 19 bases between them. Reading from cysteine to phenylalanine, the CDR3 counts 15 amino acids. Only the CDR3 DNA is retained, 45 bases long and in frame from the first base. Reading the germline V gene gives CDR1 SGHRS and CDR2 YFSETQ.